This note documents a single TCR beta chain sequence. Its antigen is still unknown. The record originates from a study of cytomegalovirus exposure and HLA in healthy donors. Study outcomes and limitations: Earlier findings revealed that most TCR beta V segments proved productive either about 87% or about 30% of the time.

The PCR ran on 60 Vbeta and 13 Jbeta primers. This table comes from immunoSEQ multiplex PCR, and its TCRdb copy is limited to in-frame clones, with some not included. This repertoire includes about 120,000 clones. The CDR3 contains 15 residues. Germline CDR1 is MNHNS and CDR2 is SASEGT. V gave up 3 bases and J gave up 7 bases, with 16 bases separating them. This clonotype was sampled from a man aged 35 to 55 in good health and CMV-seropositive. The chain is built from TRBV6-1 and TRBJ1-5, with D perhaps matching TRBD1 (5 bases). Specimen: PBMCs. The CDR3, as DNA: TGTGCCAGCAGTGATCTGGGGGGGAAGGGCCAGCCCCAGCATTTT. Protein sequence: CASSDLGGKGQPQHF.